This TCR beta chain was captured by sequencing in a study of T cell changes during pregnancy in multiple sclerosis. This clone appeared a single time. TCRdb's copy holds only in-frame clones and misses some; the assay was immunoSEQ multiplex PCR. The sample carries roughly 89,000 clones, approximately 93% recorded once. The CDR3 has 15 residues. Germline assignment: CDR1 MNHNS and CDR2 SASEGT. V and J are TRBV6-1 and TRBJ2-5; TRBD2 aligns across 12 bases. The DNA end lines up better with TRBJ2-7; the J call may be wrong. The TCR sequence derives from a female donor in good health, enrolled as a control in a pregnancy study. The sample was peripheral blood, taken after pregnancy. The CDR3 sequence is CASSRGLAGNYEQYF. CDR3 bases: TGTGCCAGCAGCCGTGGACTAGCGGGGAATTACGAGCAGTACTTC.